The T cell receptor beta chain described here comes from a study of cytomegalovirus exposure and HLA in healthy donors (dated by TCRdb to about 2017). Background for the entire study: An earlier analysis of some 600 of the donors reported about 280 Gb of sequence data and 117 million unique TCR beta sequences obtained from some 200 million T cells. Roughly 300 gigabases of sequencing data and around 85 million unique TCR sequences made up an early release that covered fewer than 650 HLA-typed donors. To predict cytomegalovirus infection status, the study combined high-throughput TCR immunosequencing, statistical association of individual TCRs with disease status, and machine learning. A later analysis re-examined previously published TCR beta repertoires from hundreds of donors and added high-resolution HLA genotyping to investigate patterns of TCR occurrence. Of the 300 to 400 genotyped donors, 65% to 90% fell in the genetic ancestry cluster associated with self-reported Caucasian donors. Alongside the repertoire data, information on donor age, sex, ethnicity and CMV serostatus was compiled. The study profiled the T cell repertoires of hundreds of subjects by immunosequencing and related them to cytomegalovirus serostatus. In a later genetic analysis, genome-wide SNP genotypes for about three fifths of the 666 donors were used, and that subset was treated as a discovery cohort. Several DR-DQ haplotypes were handled as single units for association and clustering, since linkage in the cohort was strong. All discovery cohort repertoires had been generated on a single sequencing platform. Both class I and class II loci were covered by HLA typing, at four-digit resolution. The number of typed donors differed by locus: roughly 629-640 for A, B, C, DRB1 and DQB1; approximately 520 for DQA1; some 610 for DPA1; and about 450 for DPB1. An earlier analysis of some 500 of the donors applied high-throughput TCR beta sequencing to assess whether each TCR beta V gene segment acted as functional or pseudogenic. In addition to the first cohort of roughly 670 subjects, a separate validation cohort of some 120 different subjects was used. On average, 235,054 unique TCR beta nucleotide sequences were sequenced per donor among about 400 genotyped donors of the cohort, with approximately 18% of those sequences being non-productive. The study aimed to test whether signatures of past pathogen exposure could be identified by cataloging public T cell receptors. Rather than drawing on any new phenotypic data, the later analysis identified candidate immune exposures from TCR beta sequences and the way those sequences occurred across donors. Results the study describes overall, beyond this receptor: The authors suggested that the approach could potentially be extended to other disease states and immunological phenotypes. In an earlier analysis of 587 of the donors, most TCR beta V segments appeared in productive rearrangements about 87% or about 30% of the time, broadly matching IMGT annotations. In a later analysis, the rate of TCR association differed among HLA loci, with DRB1 alleles having the most associated TCRs and HLA-C alleles having the fewest. The 87-base-pair reads could not distinguish some IMGT-functional V segments, including TRBV6-2 and TRBV6-3, so those segments were excluded. Linkage disequilibrium might explain the correlated functional status among segregating V segments, but an unknown experimental factor could not be ruled out. In a later analysis, HLA-associated TCR beta chains showed more clonal expansion and lower generation probabilities than non-associated chains that were equally common. A further reported finding was that TCR beta sequences accurately predicted the HLA-A and HLA-B alleles for most subjects in the first cohort. The study listed 150 to 200 TCR beta chains as associated with cytomegalovirus. In a later genetic analysis, fewer N-insertions in productive TCRs were reported among donors in an Asian-associated ancestry cluster than the roughly 640-donor mean. Most TCR sequences were observed very rarely across donors, whereas some public TCRs were present in many individuals. In a later analysis, about 17,000 TCR beta sequences were associated with specific HLA alleles at a false discovery rate of 0.05. Only TCR beta chains were sequenced in this cohort, and the absence of alpha or paired-chain data limited detectable features. Because HLA typing was missing for some donors at each locus, association tests included only the typed subset. In a later analysis, most CMV-associated TCR beta chains were found to appear HLA-restricted, with HLA associations seemingly driven largely by CMV exposure. In vitro tests confirmed that three of the cytomegalovirus-associated TCR beta chains recognize cytomegalovirus antigens. A later genetic analysis associated a missense DCLRE1C variant with V-gene and J-gene trimming of TCR beta chains, and an independent cohort replicated the association. A cluster of highly shared sequence variants was judged likely to represent a technical artifact of the sequencing pipeline. Strong co-occurrence of HLA alleles, especially DR and DQ, made assigning TCR associations to individual alleles difficult. According to a later analysis, parvovirus B19, influenza, CMV and Epstein-Barr virus appeared linked to several top co-occurrence clusters. The earlier analysis of some 540 of the donors excluded around 17 rarely observed V segments, including chromosome 9 orphons, because counts were too low. The classifier was reported to diagnose cytomegalovirus status with high specificity and sensitivity in both the original cohort and the validation cohort. Immune exposure information for the cohort was limited to CMV serostatus. Presence/absence analyses assumed roughly uniform sequencing depth across donors, an assumption that may not hold.

Library preparation used the immunoSEQ multiplex PCR assay. For the multiplex PCR, a mixture combining 60 forward primers for TCR Vbeta segments and 13 reverse primers for TCR Jbeta segments was used. A multiplex PCR assay on genomic DNA amplified the CDR3 region of rearranged TCR beta genes. The amplified TCR beta libraries were sequenced on the Illumina HiSeq System as 87-base-pair reads. As for how the authors treated the data: A later analysis counted tens of millions of unique TCR beta chains across the roughly 700 repertoires, and approximately 11 million of these chains were shared by at least two donors. To remove PCR and sequencing errors, raw reads were error-corrected and collapsed into unique sequences using a nearest-neighbor algorithm that merged closely related sequences. CDR3 sequences were aligned to IMGT reference sequences to assign V, D and J gene segments. For a sequence to be retained, at least a six-nucleotide match to both a V gene segment and a J gene segment was required. A rearrangement was called productive if the CDR3 had no stop codons and remained in frame with V and J, and every other rearrangement was called non-productive. Following IMGT convention, CDR3 was defined as the stretch from the second conserved V-encoded cysteine up to the conserved J-encoded phenylalanine. In an earlier analysis of around 600 of the donors, sequences lacking an unambiguous match to a single V gene segment were excluded. An earlier analysis of a few hundred of the donors called V segments functional above 56.7% productive rearrangements and segregating when the between-donor standard deviation exceeded 5%. A statistical classification framework was built to diagnose cytomegalovirus status from the catalog of TCR beta chain sequences. In a later analysis, V and J genes were assigned by comparing TCR nucleotide sequences against IMGT/GENE-DB human TR gene sequences. The TCRdist pipeline was used in a later analysis to assign CDR3 sequences and most-parsimonious VDJ recombination scenarios. A later analysis defined each TCR beta chain by its CDR3 amino acid sequence plus V-gene family, and excluded reads lacking a unique V-gene family. A later analysis removed several hundred highly shared, low-generation-probability nucleotide sequences to deal with suspected cross-contamination and a sequencing artifact. For each public chain, a later analysis derived a clonal expansion index from normalized ranks of inferred template counts within each repertoire. A later analysis computed generation probabilities with a VDJ recombination model fitted to out-of-frame rearrangements, and checked the results against IGoR. In a later analysis, TCR-TCR, TCR-HLA and TCR-CMV co-occurrence was scored with hypergeometric tests, and a repertoire-size bias correction was applied to TCR pairs. In a later analysis, false discovery rates were estimated by permuting HLA or CMV assignments 20 times. In a later analysis, co-occurring TCRs were grouped using DBSCAN, and TCRdist sequence similarity was added for clustering within HLA-allele-positive subsets. Co-occurrence clustering excluded repertoires with fewer than 30,000 or more than 120,000 public chains, plus five with anomalous nucleotide sharing. TCRdb stores this immuneACCESS table with in-frame sequences only. Part of the clones is absent; in the studies checked, under half of the shortfall reflects unresolved V genes, and no reason is known for the rest. V, J and clone size were drawn from that table, and D and trimming were deduced from the DNA. The sample table holds 75,000 to 85,000 clones. The ten most abundant clones make up about 0.61% of the sample.

Taken from the germline V gene, the CDR1 and CDR2 loops are SGHTA and FQGNSA. After removal of 3 bases from V and 0 bases from J, the junction retains 7 bases not matched to a gene. The CDR3, from cysteine to phenylalanine, totals 19 residues. Kept here is only the CDR3 DNA, which spans 57 bases and is read in frame from base 1. To note about this clone: The antigen it recognizes is unknown.

In total, about 650 healthy bone marrow donors made up the cohort. At the time of sampling, all cohort members were nominally healthy, though unrecorded immune exposures were likely present. The donor was CMV seronegative and was included in the group of 352 seronegative cohort members. A peripheral blood sample was collected from each donor, and TCR beta sequencing was performed on peripheral blood mononuclear cells. The Qiagen DNeasy Blood Extraction Kit was used to extract genomic DNA from the blood cell samples. The sequencing input was PBMCs. The rearrangement combines TRBV7-2 with TRBJ2-1, with 14 bases aligning to TRBD2. This TCR was sampled from a middle-aged man in good health and CMV-seronegative. The DNA reads as follows: TGTGCCAGCAGCTTCGGACTAGCGGGGGGCCACAGCTCCTACAATGAGCAGTTCTTC. Translated, it gives CASSFGLAGGHSSYNEQFF.